This T cell receptor beta chain was recorded in a study of blood T cells in healthy people across ages. Study details: There was about one barcoded beta molecule captured by template switching per two T cells.

Whole-study findings and limits: Versus aged donors, long-lived donors had higher diversity and more naive CD4+ cells. Not knowing donor CMV status may have confounded expanded clonotype changes.

In this sample, this clonotype turned up a few times. Its antigen is as yet unknown. It was with a sample-barcoded 5' primer and a J-beta primer mix that a second PCR of about 6 to 12 cycles was run. Each cDNA molecule carried a tag from a template-switch adaptor that contained 12 random nucleotides. Via MiXCR, TCRdb re-called the 5' RACE reads, giving one row per CDR3 protein. The sample carries some 1.5 million distinct CDR3 sequences, approximately 30% recorded once. Sequenced material: blood. The source is a woman aged 30 to 39 in good health.

The CDR3 DNA follows: TGCGCCAGCAGTTCCCCTTCTCTCAATGAGCAGTTCTTC. Its translation: CASSSPSLNEQFF. The rearrangement uses TRBV5-1 and TRBJ2-1; D not resolved. CDR1 is SGHRS, CDR2 YFSETQ, per germline. The CDR3 is 13 residues long. Trimming left V 5 bases short and J 6 bases short, with 12 bases between.